This T cell receptor beta chain was captured by sequencing in a study of beta chain features in type 1 diabetes. Study-level background: The patients were much like the healthy donors in age, gender and cell yields.

This clone was found a few times. What it binds is not known. The same CDR3 also results from other DNA sequences found in this sample. Study results and limitations: Shorter TCRB CDR3s, moderately but significantly so, were found in Type 1 diabetes patients in all four CD4+ subsets.

TCRB transcripts that were expressed got sequenced, as all of the isolated RNA had been reverse transcribed. Average reads for naive, central memory and regulatory T cell samples were roughly 3.4 million. Only in-frame clones appear in the TCRdb table, and some are missing; sequencing was by immunoSEQ multiplex PCR. Of a few hundred thousand clones listed, about 10% were seen once; the top ten hold approximately 0.6%. CDR1 is SEHNR and CDR2 is FQNEAQ in the germline V gene (reference sequence). V was cut by 3 bases and J by 4 bases, with 7 bases left in between. The CDR3 extends over 12 amino acids. Every donor had blood drawn once into heparin, around 120 mL on average. Researchers reported sorting CD4+ naive, central memory, regulatory and stem cell-like memory cells via CD45RO/CCR7/CD25/CD127/CD95/CD27.

The clonotype was recovered from a man between 25 and 39 years old with type 1 diabetes. The V call is TRBV7-9, the J call TRBJ2-7; TRBD1 might be the D (5 bases). Sequenced input: central memory CD4+ T cells from blood. CDR3 sequence reads: CASSLQGYEQYF. CDR3 DNA: TGTGCCAGCAGCTTGCAGGGTTACGAGCAGTACTTC.